The T cell receptor beta chain under discussion was sequenced for a study of blood T cell repertoires in COVID-19. Study overall: Sample material is recorded as cDNA or gDNA derived from T cells, B-cell-depleted T cells, or PBMCs.

Ages ranged from about 18 to 90 years, with residence in under 25 US areas. This CDR3 region has 13 residues. Germline lookup yields CDR1 SEHNR and CDR2 FQNEAQ (reference sequence). Trimming shortened V by 7 bases and J by 2 bases, and 12 bases separated the two germline ends. Sequencing was performed with immunoSEQ multiplex PCR; in TCRdb, only in-frame clones are kept and a portion is missing. The sample carries about 380,000 clones, 88% recorded once. Specimen: PBMCs or T cells enriched from blood (not recorded which). The chain joins TRBV7-9 to TRBJ2-7; tentative D call: TRBD2 (5 bases). The TCR sequence derives from a woman aged 18-35 years who had recovered from COVID-19. The CDR3 sequence: CASNPGSTYEQYF. The CDR3 DNA reads TGTGCCAGCAACCCGGGGTCCACCTACGAGCAGTACTTC.